What follows is one T cell receptor beta chain and its context. The sample belongs to a study of blood T cell repertoires in COVID-19. Overall study: Samples taken during acute and convalescent COVID-19 were collected in the United States, Italy and Spain. Sample material is recorded as cDNA or gDNA derived from T cells, B-cell-depleted T cells, or PBMCs.

The CDR3 covers 14 residues. V was cut by 0 bases and J by 7 bases, with 12 bases left in between. Germline V gene lookup returns CDR1 MNHNY and CDR2 SVGAGI (reference sequence). Original analysis: Amplified reference gene primers provided the basis for estimating nucleated cell counts. Clones were sequenced by immunoSEQ multiplex PCR, and TCRdb holds only the in-frame ones, with some missing. V and J calls and clone size are given by that table; D and trimming were obtained from the DNA. The sample yields approximately 280,000 clones, 70% to 90% seen once. The sequenced material came from peripheral blood. The TCR sequence derives from a woman in her 70s with acute or convalescent COVID-19. This rearrangement joins TRBV6-6 to TRBJ1-1; weak D call: TRBD1 (5 bases). The CDR3 nucleotides read TGTGCCAGCAGTTACTCCCCTGACAGAAGTGAAGCTTTCTTT. Amino acids: CASSYSPDRSEAFF.